This T cell receptor (beta chain) was observed in a study of beta chain features in type 1 diabetes. In the study overall: Cells sorted and examined across all samples totaled 85 million to 130 million.

General study findings and limits: When Type 1 diabetes patients were examined, their TCRB CDR3s proved moderately but significantly shorter in all four CD4+ subsets. Whether TCRB rearrangement is influenced by HLA type was left unresolved in this analysis. Sequencing from cDNA could over-represent high-TCR-expressing cells.

Germline CDR1 and CDR2: LGHNA and YNFKEQ. V was clipped by 5 bases and J by 1 base; unmatched bases: 3. The CDR3 has 14 amino acids. As regards this clone: Its matching antigen is unknown.

Expressed TCRB transcripts were sequenced because the entire RNA isolate underwent reverse transcription. TCRdb's copy holds only in-frame clones and misses some; the assay was immunoSEQ multiplex PCR. The repertoire holds 250,000 to 300,000 clones, with approximately 25% as singletons. This chain joins TRBV4-2 and TRBJ2-7, with 9 bases identical to TRBD1. The TCR was taken from a woman younger than 45 with type 1 diabetes. Sequencing used naive CD4+ T cells from blood. The CDR3 reads CASSTGTGSYEQYF. CDR3 DNA sequence: TGTGCCAGCAGCACCGGGACAGGGTCCTACGAGCAGTACTTC.